These T cell receptor beta chains were read from a single sample in a study of blood T cell repertoires in COVID-19. The assay was immunoSEQ multiplex PCR, and TCRdb's table has in-frame clones only and misses some. The table lists about 260,000 clones, about 86% of them singletons. The sample comprised peripheral blood. These receptors were obtained from a man between 18 and 35 years old with active or convalescent COVID-19. CDR3s include the opening cysteine and the closing phenylalanine or tryptophan. The D gene is left open where the match is weak. Not every row has a clone size; where given, it reads once, few, many or a size class.

16,TRBJ2-3,-,-,TRBV30,TGTGCCTGGAGTGTACTGGCGGCCTCCGACTCAGATACGCAGTATTTT,CAWSVLAASDSDTQYF
13,TRBJ1-2,-,-,TRBV19,TGTGCCAGTAGTAGGGGGCGGAACTATGGCTACACCTTC,CASSRGRNYGYTF
15,TRBJ1-1,-,TRBD1,TRBV11-3,TGTGCCAGCAGCTTAGGTGGTGGACAGGGGGGAGAAGCTTTCTTT,CASSLGGGQGGEAFF
16,TRBJ2-3,-,TRBD2,TRBV24-1,TGTGCCACCAGTGATTTGCAGGCTAGCGGGAGAGATACGCAGTATTTT,CATSDLQASGRDTQYF
16,TRBJ2-7,-,TRBD1,TRBV7-2,TGTGCCAGCAGCTTAGATTCGGGACAGGGCTCCTACGAGCAGTACTTC,CASSLDSGQGSYEQYF
18,TRBJ2-6,-,TRBD1,TRBV9,TGTGCCAGCAGCGCCCGACAGGGTTTGGCGGCTGGGGCCAACGTCCTGACTTTC,CASSARQGLAAGANVLTF
13,TRBJ2-3,-,-,TRBV19,TGTGCCAGTGGAGCGGAGAACACAGATACGCAGTATTTT,CASGAENTDTQYF
15,TRBJ2-7,-,-,TRBV28,TGTGCCAGCAGTCTAGCAGTTGCGGTAGCCTACGAGCAGTACTTC,CASSLAVAVAYEQYF
15,TRBJ1-5,-,-,TRBV19,TGTGCCAGTAGTGTGTTACGGGAGCTCCATCAGCCCCAGCATTTT,CASSVLRELHQPQHF
21,TRBJ2-7,-,TRBD1,TRBV4-3,TGCGCCAGCAGCCAAGACCCAGGGGGCCAAGGAGTAGTTGGCGCGGACTACGAGCAGTACTTC,CASSQDPGGQGVVGADYEQYF
14,TRBJ1-1,once,-,TRBV6-1,TGTGCCAGCAGTGATCGCGGCAGGGGTACTGAAGCTTTCTTT,CASSDRGRGTEAFF